This T cell receptor (beta chain) emerged from a study of blood T cells in healthy people across ages. A second PCR, run for about 7 to 12 cycles, used a sample-barcoded 5' primer plus a J-beta primer mix. Each cDNA molecule received a tag from a template-switch adaptor that had 12 random nucleotides. MiXCR, run by TCRdb on the 5' RACE reads, gives a single entry per CDR3 protein. Seen here are 1.5 million to 2 million distinct CDR3 sequences, roughly 49% observed once, and the top ten hold about 2.1%. CDR1 is DFQATT, CDR2 SNEGSKA, per germline (reference sequence). Trimming shortened V by 3 bases and J by 5 bases, and 6 bases separated the two germline ends. This CDR3 has 11 amino acids. This clonotype was seen more than once but under ten times. As yet, its antigen is unknown. Isolating PBMCs gave at least 6 million of these cells per sample. Study results and caveats: The study regarded diversity estimates from one million T cells as underestimates. Bulk PBMC profiling left naive and antigen-experienced comparisons inconclusive.

The rearrangement links TRBV20-1 to TRBJ2-3; no firm D call. The receptor's source is a woman in her thirties or forties in good health. Sequencing was done on a sample of blood. CDR3 nucleotide sequence: TGCAGTGCTAGGTACAAAGATACGCAGTATTTT. This sequence encodes CSARYKDTQYF.